The entry that follows covers one TCR beta chain sequence. This sample stems from a study of blood T cell repertoires in COVID-19. V lost 9 bases and J lost 4, with 13 bases in between. Looked up from germline, CDR1 is MDHEN and CDR2 is SYDVKM. The CDR3 covers 13 residues. Only in-frame clones appear in the TCRdb table, and some are missing; sequencing was by immunoSEQ multiplex PCR. The table shows some 200,000 clones, with 70% to 90% occurring only once. The chain links TRBV28 to TRBJ1-5; D is undetermined. This sequence originates from a man in his sixties with active or convalescent COVID-19. The specimen sequenced was peripheral blood. The CDR3 bases are TGTGCCAGTAGAGAAAATGATAATCAGCCCCAGCATTTT. Its translation: CASRENDNQPQHF.